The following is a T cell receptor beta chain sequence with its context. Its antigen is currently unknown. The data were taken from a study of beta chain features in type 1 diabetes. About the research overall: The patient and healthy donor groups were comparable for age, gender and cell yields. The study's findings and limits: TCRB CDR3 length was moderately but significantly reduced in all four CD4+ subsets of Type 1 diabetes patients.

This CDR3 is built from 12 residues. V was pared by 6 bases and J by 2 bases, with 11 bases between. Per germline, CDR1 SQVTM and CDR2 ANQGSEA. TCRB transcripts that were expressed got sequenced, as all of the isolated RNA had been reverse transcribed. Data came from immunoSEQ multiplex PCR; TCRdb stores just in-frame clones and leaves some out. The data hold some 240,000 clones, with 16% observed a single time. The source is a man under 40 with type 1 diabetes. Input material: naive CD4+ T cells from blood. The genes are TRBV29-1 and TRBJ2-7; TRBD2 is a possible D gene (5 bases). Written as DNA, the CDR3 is TGCAGCGTCACAGTGAGGGCCTACGAGCAGTACTTC. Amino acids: CSVTVRAYEQYF.